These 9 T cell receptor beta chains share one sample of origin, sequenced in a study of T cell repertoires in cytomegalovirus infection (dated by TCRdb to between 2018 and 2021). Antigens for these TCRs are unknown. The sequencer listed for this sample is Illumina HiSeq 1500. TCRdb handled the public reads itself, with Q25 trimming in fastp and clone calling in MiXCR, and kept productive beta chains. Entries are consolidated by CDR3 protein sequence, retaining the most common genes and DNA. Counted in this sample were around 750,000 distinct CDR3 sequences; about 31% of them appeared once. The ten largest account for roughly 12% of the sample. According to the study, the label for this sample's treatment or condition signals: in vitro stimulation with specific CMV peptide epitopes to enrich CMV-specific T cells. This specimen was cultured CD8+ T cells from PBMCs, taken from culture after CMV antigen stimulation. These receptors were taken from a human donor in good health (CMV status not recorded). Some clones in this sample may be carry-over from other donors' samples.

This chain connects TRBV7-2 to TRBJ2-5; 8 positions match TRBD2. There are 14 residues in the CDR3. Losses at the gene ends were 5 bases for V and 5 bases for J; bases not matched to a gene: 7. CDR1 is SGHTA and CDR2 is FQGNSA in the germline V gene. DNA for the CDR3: TGTGCCAGCAGCCTGAGCGGGGGAACGGAGACCCAGTACTTC. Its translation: CASSLSGGTETQYF.

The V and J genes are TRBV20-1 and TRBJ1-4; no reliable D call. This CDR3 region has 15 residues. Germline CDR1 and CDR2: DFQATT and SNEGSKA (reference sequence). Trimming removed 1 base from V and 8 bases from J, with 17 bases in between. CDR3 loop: CSARGPGGEEEKLFF. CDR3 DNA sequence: TGCAGTGCTAGAGGCCCCGGCGGGGAGGAGGAAAAACTGTTTTTT.

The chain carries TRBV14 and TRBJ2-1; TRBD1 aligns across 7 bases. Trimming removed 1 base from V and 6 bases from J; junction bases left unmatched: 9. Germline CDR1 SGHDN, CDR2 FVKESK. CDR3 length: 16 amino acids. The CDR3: CASSQAGTVRANEQFF. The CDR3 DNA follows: TGTGCCAGCAGCCAAGCCGGGACAGTCAGAGCCAATGAGCAGTTCTTC.

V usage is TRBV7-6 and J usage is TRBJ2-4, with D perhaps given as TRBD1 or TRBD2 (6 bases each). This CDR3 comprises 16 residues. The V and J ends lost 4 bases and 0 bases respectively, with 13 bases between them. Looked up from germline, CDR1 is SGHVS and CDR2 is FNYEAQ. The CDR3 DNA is TGTGCCAGCAGCTCTCCTAGGGGGGTAGCCAAAAACATTCAGTACTTC. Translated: CASSSPRGVAKNIQYF.

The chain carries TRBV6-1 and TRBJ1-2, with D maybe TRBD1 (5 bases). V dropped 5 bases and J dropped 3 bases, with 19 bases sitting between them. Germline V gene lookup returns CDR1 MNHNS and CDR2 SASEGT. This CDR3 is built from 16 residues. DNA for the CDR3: TGTGCCAGCAGTTATTGGGAACTTCCGGGGGACTATGGCTACACCTTC. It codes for CASSYWELPGDYGYTF.

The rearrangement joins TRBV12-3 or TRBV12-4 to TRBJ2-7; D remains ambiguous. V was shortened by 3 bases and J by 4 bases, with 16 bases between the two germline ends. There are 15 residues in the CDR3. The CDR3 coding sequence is TGTGCCAGCAGTTTTTCCTCCGAGTCCGGTTACGAGCAGTACTTC. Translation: CASSFSSESGYEQYF.

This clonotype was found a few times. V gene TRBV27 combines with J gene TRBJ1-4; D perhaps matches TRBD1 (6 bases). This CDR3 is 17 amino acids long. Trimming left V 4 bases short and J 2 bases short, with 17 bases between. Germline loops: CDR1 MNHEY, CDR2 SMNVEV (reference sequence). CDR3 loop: CASSSPRQGWTNEKLFF. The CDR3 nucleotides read TGTGCCAGCAGTTCACCCCGGCAGGGGTGGACTAATGAAAAACTGTTTTTT.

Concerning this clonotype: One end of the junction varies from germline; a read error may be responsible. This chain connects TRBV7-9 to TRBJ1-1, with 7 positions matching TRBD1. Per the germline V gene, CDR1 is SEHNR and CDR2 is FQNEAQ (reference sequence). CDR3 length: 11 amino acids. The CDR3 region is CTSTGVTEAFF. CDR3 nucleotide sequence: TGTACCAGTACAGGGGTCACTGAAGCTTTCTTT.

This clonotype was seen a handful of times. The CDR3 is CASEGTGELFF. The CDR3 DNA is TGTGCCAGCGAGGGGACCGGGGAGCTGTTTTTT. This chain joins TRBV2 and TRBJ2-2, with D possibly being TRBD1 or TRBD2 (5 bases each). The V gene's germline CDR1 is SNHLY and CDR2 FYNNEI. CDR3 size: 11 residues. The ends were cut back, 8 bases at V and 5 bases at J, with 6 bases in the middle.